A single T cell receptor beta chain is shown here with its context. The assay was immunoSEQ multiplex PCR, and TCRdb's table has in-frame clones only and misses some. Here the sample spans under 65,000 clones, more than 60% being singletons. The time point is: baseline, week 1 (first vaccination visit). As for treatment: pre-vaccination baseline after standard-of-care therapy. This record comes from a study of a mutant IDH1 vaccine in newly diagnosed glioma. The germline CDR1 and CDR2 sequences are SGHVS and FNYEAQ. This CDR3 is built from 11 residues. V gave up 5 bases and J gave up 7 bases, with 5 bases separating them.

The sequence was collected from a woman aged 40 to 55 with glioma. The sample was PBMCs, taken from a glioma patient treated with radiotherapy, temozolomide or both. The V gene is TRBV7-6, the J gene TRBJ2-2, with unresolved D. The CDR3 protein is CASSQLGELFF. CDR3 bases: TGTGCCAGCAGCCAACTCGGGGAGCTGTTTTTT.